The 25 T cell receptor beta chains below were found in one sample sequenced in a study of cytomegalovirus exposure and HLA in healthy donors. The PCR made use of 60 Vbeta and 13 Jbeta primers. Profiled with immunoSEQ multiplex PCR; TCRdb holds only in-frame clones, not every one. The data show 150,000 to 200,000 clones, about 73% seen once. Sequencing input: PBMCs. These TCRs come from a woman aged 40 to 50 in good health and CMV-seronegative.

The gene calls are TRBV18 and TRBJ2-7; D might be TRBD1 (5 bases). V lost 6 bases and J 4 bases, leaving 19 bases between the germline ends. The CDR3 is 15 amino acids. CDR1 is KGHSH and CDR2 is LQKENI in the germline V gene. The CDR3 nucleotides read TGTGCCAGCTCCACTCAGAAGGGGCAGGAATACGAGCAGTACTTC. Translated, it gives CASSTQKGQEYEQYF.

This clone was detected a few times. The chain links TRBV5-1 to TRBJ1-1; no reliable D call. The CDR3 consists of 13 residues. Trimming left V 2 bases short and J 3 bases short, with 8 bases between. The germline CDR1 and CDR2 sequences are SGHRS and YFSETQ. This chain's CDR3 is CASSFSRDTEAFF. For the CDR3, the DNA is TGCGCCAGCAGCTTTAGCAGAGACACTGAAGCTTTCTTT.

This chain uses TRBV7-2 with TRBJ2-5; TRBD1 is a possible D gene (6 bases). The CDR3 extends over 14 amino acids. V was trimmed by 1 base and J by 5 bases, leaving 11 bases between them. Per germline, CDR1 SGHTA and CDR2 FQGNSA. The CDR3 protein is CASSLVQGWETQYF. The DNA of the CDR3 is TGTGCCAGCAGCTTAGTACAGGGATGGGAGACCCAGTACTTC.

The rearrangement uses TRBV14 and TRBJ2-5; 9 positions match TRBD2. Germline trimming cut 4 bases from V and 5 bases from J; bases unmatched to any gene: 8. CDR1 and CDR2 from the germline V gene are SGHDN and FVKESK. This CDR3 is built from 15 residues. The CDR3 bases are TGTGCCAGCAGCCCCTTCGCGGGGGGGCCGGAGACCCAGTACTTC. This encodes CASSPFAGGPETQYF.

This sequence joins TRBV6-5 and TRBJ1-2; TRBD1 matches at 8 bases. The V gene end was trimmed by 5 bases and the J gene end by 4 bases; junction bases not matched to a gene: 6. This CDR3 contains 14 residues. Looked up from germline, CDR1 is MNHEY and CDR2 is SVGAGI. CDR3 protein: CASSSRTGSYGYTF. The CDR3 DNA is TGTGCCAGCAGTAGCCGGACAGGGAGCTATGGCTACACCTTC.

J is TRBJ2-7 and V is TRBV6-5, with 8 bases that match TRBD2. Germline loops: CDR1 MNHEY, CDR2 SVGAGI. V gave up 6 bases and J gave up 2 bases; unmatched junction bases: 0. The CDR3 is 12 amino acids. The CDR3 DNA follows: TGTGCCAGCAGGGGACTAGCCTACGAGCAGTACTTC. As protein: CASRGLAYEQYF.

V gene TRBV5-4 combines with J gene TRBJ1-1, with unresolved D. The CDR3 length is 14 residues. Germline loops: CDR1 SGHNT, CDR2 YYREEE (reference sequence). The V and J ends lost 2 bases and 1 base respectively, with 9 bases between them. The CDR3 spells CASSFAQPNTEAFF. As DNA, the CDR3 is TGTGCCAGCAGCTTTGCACAGCCGAACACTGAAGCTTTCTTT.

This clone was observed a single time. CDR3: CASSQPQGIKTQYF. The DNA of the CDR3 is TGTGCCAGCAGCCAGCCACAGGGGATCAAGACCCAGTACTTC. The rearrangement joins TRBV7-9 to TRBJ2-5; 7 nucleotides match TRBD1. The CDR3 runs to 14 residues. Unmatched junction bases numbered 9, after V lost 5 bases and J lost 6 bases. The germline V gene encodes CDR1 SEHNR and CDR2 FQNEAQ (reference sequence). The complete variable domain, with remaining parts taken from reference TRBV7-9 and TRBJ2-5, reads DTGVSQNPRHKITKRGQNVTFRCDPISEHNRLYWYRQTLGQGPEFLTYFQNEAQLEKSRLLSDRFSAERPKGSFSTLEIQRTEQGDSAMYLCASSQPQGIKTQYFGPGTRLLVL.

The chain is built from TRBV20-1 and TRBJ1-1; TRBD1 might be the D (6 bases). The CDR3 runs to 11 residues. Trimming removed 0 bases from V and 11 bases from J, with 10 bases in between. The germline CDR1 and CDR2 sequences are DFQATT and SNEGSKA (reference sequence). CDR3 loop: CSAREGAGAFF. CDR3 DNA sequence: TGCAGTGCTAGAGAGGGGGCAGGTGCTTTCTTT.

The CDR3 loop reads CASSLQSPDTEAFF. In DNA, the CDR3 is TGCGCCAGCAGCTTACAGTCTCCGGACACTGAAGCTTTCTTT. This chain connects TRBV5-1 to TRBJ1-1; the D is unclear. Germline V gene data show CDR1 as SGHRS and CDR2 as YFSETQ. Between the trimmed V and J ends, which lost 2 bases and 3 bases, there was a span of 11 bases. The CDR3 runs 14 residues.

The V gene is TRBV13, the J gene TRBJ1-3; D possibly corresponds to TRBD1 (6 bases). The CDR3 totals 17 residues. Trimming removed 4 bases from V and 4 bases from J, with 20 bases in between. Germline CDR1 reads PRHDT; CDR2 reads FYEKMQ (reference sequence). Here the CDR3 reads CASSSVGQREEGNTIYF. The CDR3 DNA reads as TGTGCCAGCAGCTCAGTTGGACAGCGGGAAGAGGGAAACACCATATATTTT.

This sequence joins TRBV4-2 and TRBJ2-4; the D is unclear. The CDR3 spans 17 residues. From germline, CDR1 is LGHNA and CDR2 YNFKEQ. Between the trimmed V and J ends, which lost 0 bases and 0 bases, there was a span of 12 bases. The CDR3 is CASSQDMANLAKNIQYF. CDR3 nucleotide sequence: TGTGCCAGCAGCCAAGATATGGCCAACCTAGCCAAAAACATTCAGTACTTC.

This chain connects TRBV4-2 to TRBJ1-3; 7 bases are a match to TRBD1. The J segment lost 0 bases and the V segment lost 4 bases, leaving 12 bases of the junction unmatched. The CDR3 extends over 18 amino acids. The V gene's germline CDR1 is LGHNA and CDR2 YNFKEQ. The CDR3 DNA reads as TGTGCCAGCAGCCCAGCTGGCCGGGACAGCAGCTCTGGAAACACCATATATTTT. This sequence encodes CASSPAGRDSSSGNTIYF.

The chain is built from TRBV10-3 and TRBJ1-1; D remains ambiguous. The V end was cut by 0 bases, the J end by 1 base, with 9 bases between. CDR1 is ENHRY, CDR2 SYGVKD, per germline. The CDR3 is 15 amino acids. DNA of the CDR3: TGTGCCATCAGTGAGTCCACACTAGGGAACACTGAAGCTTTCTTT. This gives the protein CAISESTLGNTEAFF.

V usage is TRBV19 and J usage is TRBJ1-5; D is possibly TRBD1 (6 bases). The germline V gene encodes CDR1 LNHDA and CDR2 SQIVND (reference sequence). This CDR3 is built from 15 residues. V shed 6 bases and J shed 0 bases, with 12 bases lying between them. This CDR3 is CASRQGQYSNQPQHF. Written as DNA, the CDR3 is TGTGCCAGTAGACAGGGACAATATAGCAATCAGCCCCAGCATTTT.

The CDR3 DNA sequence: TGTGCCAGCATTTCGGACAGGCTCTCTGGAAACACCATATATTTT. Translation: CASISDRLSGNTIYF. The V call is TRBV2, the J call TRBJ1-3; 7 positions match TRBD1. CDR1 and CDR2 from the germline V gene are SNHLY and FYNNEI. V shed 7 bases and J 0 bases; nucleotides not matched to a gene: 6. CDR3 length equals 15 residues.

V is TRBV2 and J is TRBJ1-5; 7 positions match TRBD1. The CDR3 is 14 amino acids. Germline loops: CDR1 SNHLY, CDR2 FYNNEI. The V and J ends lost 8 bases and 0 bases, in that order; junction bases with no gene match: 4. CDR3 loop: CASAGQHSNQPQHF. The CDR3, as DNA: TGTGCCAGCGCGGGACAGCATAGCAATCAGCCCCAGCATTTT.

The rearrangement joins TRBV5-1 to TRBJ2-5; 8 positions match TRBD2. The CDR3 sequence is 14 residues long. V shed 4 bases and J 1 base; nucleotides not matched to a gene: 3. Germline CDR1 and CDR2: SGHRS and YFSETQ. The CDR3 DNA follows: TGCGCCAGCAGCGGCGGGGGGTTCCAAGAGACCCAGTACTTC. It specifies CASSGGGFQETQYF.

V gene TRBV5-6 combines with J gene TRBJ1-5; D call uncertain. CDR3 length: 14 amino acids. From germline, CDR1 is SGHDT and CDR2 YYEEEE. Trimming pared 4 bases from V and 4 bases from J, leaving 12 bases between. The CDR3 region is CASSQRTGNQPQHF. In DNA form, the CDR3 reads TGTGCCAGCAGCCAACGGACGGGGAATCAGCCCCAGCATTTT.

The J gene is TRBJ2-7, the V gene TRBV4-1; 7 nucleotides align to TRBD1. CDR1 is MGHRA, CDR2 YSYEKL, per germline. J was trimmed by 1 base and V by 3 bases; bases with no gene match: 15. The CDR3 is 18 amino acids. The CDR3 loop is CASSHTFDRQGQSYEQYF. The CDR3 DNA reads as TGCGCCAGCAGCCACACGTTTGACCGACAGGGACAGTCCTACGAGCAGTACTTC.

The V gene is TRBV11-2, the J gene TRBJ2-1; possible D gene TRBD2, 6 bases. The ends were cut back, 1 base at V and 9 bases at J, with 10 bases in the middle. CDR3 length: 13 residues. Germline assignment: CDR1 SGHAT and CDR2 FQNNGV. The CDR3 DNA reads TGTGCCAGCAGCTTAGTTGGGAGGAGTGAGCAGTTCTTC. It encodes CASSLVGRSEQFF.

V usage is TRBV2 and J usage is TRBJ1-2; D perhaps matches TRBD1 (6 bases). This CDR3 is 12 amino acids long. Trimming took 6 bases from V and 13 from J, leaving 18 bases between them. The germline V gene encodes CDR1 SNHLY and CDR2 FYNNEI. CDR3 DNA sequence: TGTGCCAGCAGCGCTACCGCAGGGGCTTCCACCTTC. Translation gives CASSATAGASTF.

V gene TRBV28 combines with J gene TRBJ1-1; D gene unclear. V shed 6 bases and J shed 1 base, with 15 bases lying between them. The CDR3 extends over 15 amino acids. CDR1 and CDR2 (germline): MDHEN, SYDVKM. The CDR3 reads CASSELWWANTEAFF. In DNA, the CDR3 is TGTGCCAGCAGCGAATTGTGGTGGGCGAACACTGAAGCTTTCTTT.

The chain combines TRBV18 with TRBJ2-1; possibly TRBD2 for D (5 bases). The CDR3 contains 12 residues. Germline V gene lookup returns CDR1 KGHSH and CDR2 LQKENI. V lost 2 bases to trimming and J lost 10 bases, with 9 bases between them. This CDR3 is CASSPSGEEQFF. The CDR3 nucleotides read TGTGCCAGCTCACCATCCGGGGAGGAGCAGTTCTTC.

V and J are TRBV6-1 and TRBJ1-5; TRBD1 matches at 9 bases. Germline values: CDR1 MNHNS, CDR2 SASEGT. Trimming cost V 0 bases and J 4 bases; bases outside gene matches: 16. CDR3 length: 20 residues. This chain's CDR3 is CASSEAVGQGSFGWNQPQHF. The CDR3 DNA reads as TGTGCCAGCAGTGAAGCTGTGGGACAGGGTAGTTTCGGGTGGAATCAGCCCCAGCATTTT.